This TCR beta chain appears in the sequencing data of a study of cytomegalovirus exposure and HLA in healthy donors. The PCR contained 60 Vbeta and 13 Jbeta primers. Generated by immunoSEQ multiplex PCR, the TCRdb table keeps only in-frame clones and is missing some. Of 110,000 or so clones in the sample, under 70% were seen once. The V gene's germline CDR1 is SGHTA and CDR2 FQGNSA. The CDR3 length is 14 residues. The germline V and J ends were trimmed by 6 bases and 4 bases, with 15 bases remaining between them. Those who donated were healthy bone marrow donors. The receptor's source is a man in his late teens or twenties in good health and CMV-seropositive. Material: PBMCs. This chain uses TRBV7-2 with TRBJ1-1; no definite D call. The CDR3 reads CASRPTRRATEAFF. DNA for the CDR3: TGTGCCAGCAGGCCGACACGGCGGGCCACTGAAGCTTTCTTT.